These 24 T cell receptor beta chains share one sample of origin, sequenced in a study of CXCR3-negative and CXCR3-positive naive CD8 T cells. All TRB cDNA libraries came from 5' RACE performed with UMI labels. TCRdb re-called the 5' RACE reads; one entry per CDR3 protein, DNA not given. The sample has 45,000 to 70,000 distinct CDR3 sequences. Source material: memory CD8+ T cells from blood. These receptors all come from a human donor in good health. Some clones in this sample may be carry-over from other donors' samples.

The chain's CDR3 is CASSLVTVSNQPQHF. The chain combines TRBV28 with TRBJ1-5. The CDR3 has 15 amino acids. The germline V gene has CDR1 MDHEN and CDR2 SYDVKM.

The rearrangement joins TRBV2 to TRBJ2-4; checking the TCRdb D call of TRBD2 is not possible without DNA. The germline V gene encodes CDR1 SNHLY and CDR2 FYNNEI. This CDR3 has 17 amino acids. The chain's CDR3 is CASSDGRLAAISNIQYF.

The chain links TRBV27 to TRBJ2-1; no DNA is available, so the TRBD2 call from TCRdb remains unchecked. Per germline, CDR1 MNHEY and CDR2 SMNVEV (reference sequence). The CDR3 has 15 amino acids. The CDR3 sequence: CASSFLLDSYNEQFF.

V usage is TRBV7-3 and J usage is TRBJ2-7; the TCRdb D gene call, TRBD1, has no DNA to confirm it. Germline CDR1 reads SGHTA; CDR2 reads FQGTGA. The CDR3 length is 15 residues. CDR3 loop: CASSLSGTPTYEQYF.

The chain employs TRBV19 and TRBJ2-7; with no DNA, the TCRdb D assignment of TRBD1 cannot be verified. This CDR3 contains 13 residues. CDR1 LNHDA and CDR2 SQIVND come from the germline V gene (reference sequence). The CDR3 spells CASSSPGPNEQYF.

J is TRBJ2-7 and V is TRBV27; no DNA is available, so the TRBD1 call from TCRdb remains unchecked. Per the germline V gene, CDR1 is MNHEY and CDR2 is SMNVEV (reference sequence). The CDR3 runs to 13 residues. The chain's CDR3 is CASSQGSLYEQYF.

The genes are TRBV27 and TRBJ2-7; TCRdb outputs TRBD1, but without DNA this stays unchecked. Germline loops: CDR1 MNHEY, CDR2 SMNVEV (reference sequence). This CDR3 is built from 14 residues. The CDR3 here is CASSFKGLAYEQYF.

V gene TRBV29-1 combines with J gene TRBJ2-1; TCRdb's D call of TRBD1 is untestable without DNA. This CDR3 contains 15 residues. Germline V gives CDR1 SQVTM, CDR2 ANQGSEA. CDR3 amino acids: CSAEGGLDLYNEQFF.

This chain joins TRBV7-9 and TRBJ1-2; lacking DNA, the TRBD1 call made by TCRdb goes unchecked. CDR1 SEHNR and CDR2 FQNEAQ come from the germline V gene (reference sequence). This CDR3 is built from 17 residues. CDR3 sequence reads: CASSPDPGLSRRHGYTF.

V gene TRBV7-7 combines with J gene TRBJ2-7; TCRdb indicates TRBD1, and absent DNA this call remains unverified. Germline CDR1 is SSHAT and CDR2 is FNYEAQ (reference sequence). This CDR3 contains 14 residues. The CDR3 spells CASSLGAGVTEQYF.

The chain uses TRBV19 and TRBJ2-2. The germline V gene has CDR1 LNHDA and CDR2 SQIVND (reference sequence). This CDR3 region has 15 residues. The CDR3 here is CASSIGWGNTGELFF. The full variable domain, in which reference TRBV19 and TRBJ2-2 provide the parts outside the CDR3, is DGGITQSPKYLFRKEGQNVTLSCEQNLNHDAMYWYRQDPGQGLRLIYYSQIVNDFQKGDIAEGYSVSREKKESFPLTVTSAQKNPTAFYLCASSIGWGNTGELFFGEGSRLTVL.

The chain has TRBV2 and TRBJ2-7. Germline CDR1 reads SNHLY; CDR2 reads FYNNEI. The CDR3 loop spans 14 amino acids. The CDR3 here is CASSERGSVYEQYF.

The chain combines TRBV5-1 with TRBJ2-3; TCRdb reports TRBD2, a call that lacks DNA to check it against. Germline V CDR1 and CDR2: SGHRS, YFSETQ. This CDR3 region has 18 residues. CDR3 amino acids: CASSPPSGGARDTDTQYF.

The chain carries TRBV27 and TRBJ2-7. The CDR3 extends over 15 amino acids. From germline, CDR1 is MNHEY and CDR2 SMNVEV (reference sequence). This CDR3 is CASSYRQDAFYEQYF.

The V and J genes are TRBV21-1 and TRBJ1-4; as DNA is missing, the TRBD1 call by TCRdb cannot be tested. TRBV21-1 is flagged as a pseudogene. The CDR3 totals 14 residues. The CDR3 loop reads CATRRGQPNEKLFF.

V gene TRBV7-2 combines with J gene TRBJ2-7; TCRdb gives TRBD1 as the D gene, but with no DNA this cannot be confirmed. This CDR3 has 14 amino acids. The V gene's germline CDR1 is SGHTA and CDR2 FQGNSA. CDR3 amino acids: CASSLGDSSYEQYF. The variable domain in full, with the rest retrieved from reference TRBV7-2 and TRBJ2-7, is GAGVSQSPSNKVTEKGKDVELRCDPISGHTALYWYRQSLGQGLEFLIYFQGNSAPDKSGLPSDRFSAERTGGSVSTLTIQRTQQEDSAVYLCASSLGDSSYEQYFGPGTRLTVT.

This clonotype is deemed medium-sized by its frequency. The gene calls are TRBV6-4 and TRBJ2-3; TCRdb indicates TRBD2, and absent DNA this call remains unverified. Germline V gene data show CDR1 as MRHNA and CDR2 as SNTAGT. The CDR3 runs to 16 residues. This CDR3 is CASSDSSGSGTDTQYF.

The rearrangement links TRBV4-3 to TRBJ1-5; TCRdb's D call of TRBD1 is untestable without DNA. Germline V gene data show CDR1 as LGHNA and CDR2 as YSLEER. The CDR3 has 15 amino acids. This CDR3 reads CASSQDRGAFQPQHF.

CDR3 residues: CSVETSWSYEQYF. The chain carries TRBV29-1 and TRBJ2-7; as DNA is missing, the TRBD2 call by TCRdb cannot be tested. The germline CDR1 and CDR2 sequences are SQVTM and ANQGSEA. CDR3 length equals 13 residues.

The chain recombines TRBV29-1 with TRBJ2-7. The CDR3 is 13 amino acids. From germline, CDR1 is SQVTM and CDR2 ANQGSEA. Here the CDR3 reads CSVEWAGNYEQYF.

The chain is built from TRBV27 and TRBJ2-7; TCRdb designates TRBD1, a call that cannot be tested without DNA. Looked up from germline, CDR1 is MNHEY and CDR2 is SMNVEV (reference sequence). The CDR3 consists of 14 residues. The CDR3 loop is CASSLSGRYYEQYF.

V is TRBV7-9 and J is TRBJ2-2; TCRdb's assignment of TRBD2 cannot be checked, as there is no DNA. CDR1 SEHNR and CDR2 FQNEAQ come from the germline V gene (reference sequence). This CDR3 has 13 residues. The CDR3 region is CASSPTSAAELFF.

The chain links TRBV5-5 to TRBJ2-7; the D call of TRBD1 rests on TCRdb alone, since no DNA is present to check it. The CDR3 loop spans 12 amino acids. Germline V CDR1 and CDR2: SGHKS, YYEKEE (reference sequence). The CDR3 sequence: CASSSPGDEQYF.

The chain employs TRBV9 and TRBJ1-1; TCRdb picks TRBD1, but there is no DNA to check that call. This CDR3 has 14 residues. Germline V gene data show CDR1 as SGDLS and CDR2 as YYNGEE. The chain's CDR3 is CASSGQGLNTEAFF. The full variable domain, in which reference TRBV9 and TRBJ1-1 provide the parts outside the CDR3, is DSGVTQTPKHLITATGQRVTLRCSPRSGDLSVYWYQQSLDQGLQFLIQYYNGEERAKGNILERFSAQQFPDLHSELNLSSLELGDSALYFCASSGQGLNTEAFFGQGTRLTVV.